The clone carrying this T cell receptor (beta chain) turned up a few times. Its target is unknown. Since all of the isolated RNA was reverse transcribed, expressed TCRB transcripts were what got sequenced. Assay used: immunoSEQ multiplex PCR; TCRdb lists only in-frame clones, some missing. The data contain around 360,000 clones, 10% to 15% of them singletons. This sample was included in a study of beta chain features in type 1 diabetes. Across the whole study: Patients were similar to healthy donors in age and gender (as well as in cell yields).

Study-level results: Sequencing the cDNA could make cells with high TCR expression show up more than they should. The study found fewer insertions and more deletions at VDJ junctions in type 1 diabetes patients. For Type 1 diabetes patients, all four CD4+ subsets carried TCRB CDR3s that were moderately but significantly shorter. Sampled from patients, naive, central memory and Treg TCRB repertoires appeared more similar than those sampled from healthy donors.

In germline, CDR1 is SGHRS, CDR2 YFSETQ. The CDR3 contains 16 residues. V was pared by 5 bases and J by 9 bases, with 16 bases of the junction left unmatched. The sequence was obtained from a woman aged 18-29 years with type 1 diabetes. The sample taken for sequencing was naive CD4+ T cells from blood. The J gene is TRBJ2-1, the V gene TRBV5-1, with 8 positions matching TRBD2. The CDR3 DNA follows: TGCGCCAGCAGGCGAGACTCGGGGGGGCCCTTAGGTGAGCAGTTCTTC. This translates into CASRRDSGGPLGEQFF.